These 6 T cell receptor beta chains share one sample of origin, sequenced in a study of identifying expanded T cells in peripheral blood. Some clones are missing from TCRdb's copy, which holds only in-frame ones; the method was immunoSEQ multiplex PCR. The sample contains 75,000 to 100,000 clones, approximately 91% of which appear only once. The specimen was blood. These receptors were taken from a person aged 18 to 70 in good health.

V and J are TRBV7-6 and TRBJ2-1; TRBD2 aligns across 11 bases. The V gene's germline CDR1 is SGHVS and CDR2 FNYEAQ. Germline trimming cut 2 bases from V and 9 bases from J; bases unmatched to any gene: 9. The CDR3 covers 16 residues. The CDR3 region is CASSLSGTSGPGEQFF. The CDR3, as DNA: TGTGCCAGCAGCTTATCCGGGACTAGCGGCCCTGGTGAGCAGTTCTTC.

This sequence joins TRBV14 and TRBJ1-6; D is uncertain. The CDR3 is 13 amino acids. CDR1 is SGHDN, CDR2 FVKESK, per germline. With 4 bases removed from V and 8 bases from J, the gap between germline ends came to 9 bases. This chain's CDR3 is CASSLRRDSPLHF. CDR3 in DNA: TGTGCCAGCAGCCTGCGGAGGGATTCACCCCTCCACTTT.

The chain combines TRBV29-1 with TRBJ2-2; unclear D gene. Germline CDR1 and CDR2: SQVTM and ANQGSEA. CDR3 size: 11 residues. Between the trimmed V and J ends, which lost 4 bases and 3 bases, there was a span of 3 bases. DNA of the CDR3: TGCAGCGTTGGAGACACCGGGGAGCTGTTTTTT. This gives the protein CSVGDTGELFF.

This clone was found a few times. The gene calls are TRBV2 and TRBJ1-5; a weak D match, TRBD1 (5 bases). V dropped 4 bases and J dropped 3 bases, with 7 bases sitting between them. The CDR3 sequence is 13 residues long. CDR1 and CDR2 (germline): SNHLY, FYNNEI. In nucleotides, the CDR3 is TGTGCCAGCAGTGGGACAAACAATCAGCCCCAGCATTTT. Amino acid sequence: CASSGTNNQPQHF.

V usage is TRBV27 and J usage is TRBJ2-7; D remains ambiguous. The CDR3 spans 13 residues. Germline-derived CDR1 and CDR2 are MNHEY and SMNVEV (reference sequence). V was shortened by 4 bases and J by 2 bases, with 9 bases between the two germline ends. In nucleotides, the CDR3 is TGTGCCAGCAGTTCGGCAGGCACCTACGAGCAGTACTTC. Protein product: CASSSAGTYEQYF.

V is TRBV19 and J is TRBJ2-7; TRBD2 is a possible D gene (6 bases). Trimming cost V 3 bases and J 4 bases, with 16 bases left between them. The CDR3 consists of 15 residues. The germline V gene has CDR1 LNHDA and CDR2 SQIVND (reference sequence). CDR3: CASSMSRESRYEQYF. The CDR3 DNA reads TGTGCCAGTAGTATGAGCCGGGAGTCGAGGTACGAGCAGTACTTC.